This is a list of T cell receptor beta chains from one sample in a study of T cells after somatic rescue of genetic block. Produced via immunoSEQ multiplex PCR; TCRdb's table is partial and in-frame only. The sample has about 110,000 clones; 85% to 95% are singletons. The sequencing input was peripheral blood mononuclear cells (PBMCs). Every receptor here comes from a woman younger than 30. Each CDR3 is given with its conserved first and last residue. The D gene is left open where the match is weak. Rows may omit the clone size; those that give it use once, few, many or a size class.

J | D | size | V | DNA | CDR3
TRBJ2-1 | NA | NA | TRBV5-1 | TGCGCCAGCAGCTTGAATGCTGTCGACAATGAGCAGTTCTTC | CASSLNAVDNEQFF
TRBJ2-3 | TRBD2 | NA | TRBV5-5 | TGTGCCAGCAGCTACCAACTAGCGGGGGGGCCTGGTAGAGATACGCAGTATTTT | CASSYQLAGGPGRDTQYF
TRBJ1-1 | NA | NA | TRBV18 | TGTGCCAGCTCACCTCAGGGGAGGGCTGAAGCTTTCTTT | CASSPQGRAEAFF
TRBJ1-2 | NA | NA | TRBV19 | TGTGCCAGTAGTCGAGTCCGGGGGGATGGCTACACCTTC | CASSRVRGDGYTF
TRBJ1-5 | NA | once | TRBV7-9 | TGTGCCAGCAGCCCCGTTGGGCTCAATCAGCCCCAGCATTTT | CASSPVGLNQPQHF
TRBJ2-4 | NA | NA | TRBV14 | TGTGCCAGCAGCCAAGATACGGGGGCAGGGACCAAAAACATTCAGTACTTC | CASSQDTGAGTKNIQYF
TRBJ2-1 | TRBD2 | NA | TRBV9 | TGTGCCAGCAGCGCCGGACCCGGGACTAGCTCATACAATGAGCAGTTCTTC | CASSAGPGTSSYNEQFF
TRBJ2-1 | NA | NA | TRBV27 | TGTGCCAGCAGTGCACAATACCCCGGGACTTTGACATACAATGAGCAGTTCTTC | CASSAQYPGTLTYNEQFF
TRBJ2-3 | TRBD1 | NA | TRBV4-2 | TGTGCCAGCAGCTCGTGGACAGGGGGTAGGACAGATACGCAGTATTTT | CASSSWTGGRTDTQYF
TRBJ2-2 | NA | NA | TRBV29-1 | TGCAGCGCAAGCGAACTCTCAACGAACACCGGGGAGCTGTTTTTT | CSASELSTNTGELFF
TRBJ2-7 | TRBD1 | NA | TRBV6-5 | TGTGCCAGCAGTCGGGGACAGGGGGCCTACGAGCAGTACTTC | CASSRGQGAYEQYF
TRBJ2-7 | NA | once | TRBV5-6 | TGTGCCAGCAGCTTGGGACCCCGGGACACTCGACGTACCTACGAGCAGTACTTC | CASSLGPRDTRRTYEQYF
TRBJ1-5 | TRBD1 | once | TRBV19 | TGTGCCAGTAGTCCTTCCTCCGGGACAGGGGGCAATCGGCAGCCCCAGCATTTT | CASSPSSGTGGNRQPQHF
TRBJ2-1 | NA | NA | TRBV9 | TGTGCCAGCAGCGTCGGACCCGCGAGCTCCTACAATGAGCAGTTCTTC | CASSVGPASSYNEQFF
TRBJ1-6 | NA | NA | TRBV5-1 | TGCGCCAGCAGCTCTACAGGGTCCTTGGCTAATTCACCCCTCCACTTT | CASSSTGSLANSPLHF
TRBJ2-1 | TRBD1 | NA | TRBV7-2 | TGTGCCAGCAGCTTAGCGCTTGAGGGGGCGCATCCCTTCTTC | CASSLALEGAHPFF
TRBJ2-2 | NA | NA | TRBV5-5 | TGTGCCAGCAGCGACCTCGGGGGCACCGGGGAGCTGTTTTTT | CASSDLGGTGELFF
TRBJ2-1 | TRBD1 | NA | TRBV27 | TGTGCCAGCGACTCACTGGGACAGGCCTACAATGAGCAGTTCTTC | CASDSLGQAYNEQFF
TRBJ2-2 | TRBD1 | NA | TRBV5-8 | TGTGCCAGCAGCTTGGCCCTCGGACAGGGCACCGGGGAGCTGTTTTTT | CASSLALGQGTGELFF
TRBJ2-3 | TRBD1 | NA | TRBV19 | TGTGCCAGTAGTACACAATGGGGGCAGGGGACAGAGAGCACAGATACGCAGTATTTT | CASSTQWGQGTESTDTQYF
TRBJ2-3 | TRBD2 | NA | TRBV2 | TGTGCCAGCGGGCGGGGGGCAACAGATACGCAGTATTTT | CASGRGATDTQYF
TRBJ1-1 | NA | NA | TRBV7-2 | TGTGCCAGCACCCTTCGAGCTCAGGGTGAAGCTTTCTTT | CASTLRAQGEAFF
TRBJ2-3 | NA | NA | TRBV4-2 | TGTGCCAGCAGCCAAGCTACTGGAGGCACAGATACGCAGTATTTT | CASSQATGGTDTQYF
TRBJ1-4 | NA | NA | TRBV5-1 | TGCGCCAGCAGCTTGATCGAGGGAGGGGGAGAAAAACTGTTTTTT | CASSLIEGGGEKLFF
TRBJ2-2 | NA | once | TRBV13 | TGTGCCAGCAGCATACCGGGACGAACCCCTGGGACCGGGGAGCTGTTTTTT | CASSIPGRTPGTGELFF
TRBJ2-5 | NA | NA | TRBV11-2 | TGTGCCAGCCGAGGAGCGATCCAAGAGACCCAGTACTTC | CASRGAIQETQYF
TRBJ2-3 | NA | NA | TRBV6-5 | TGTGCCAGCAGTTCCCGAATAGGGACGGGCACAGATACGCAGTATTTT | CASSSRIGTGTDTQYF
TRBJ2-5 | NA | NA | TRBV29-1 | TGCAGCGTTGAGGGCGGGGGCCAGGGGGCGCTGGGGACCCAGTACTTC | CSVEGGGQGALGTQYF
TRBJ1-2 | NA | NA | TRBV28 | TGTGCCAGCTTTCTAGGGGGAGACTATGGCTACACCTTC | CASFLGGDYGYTF
TRBJ2-7 | NA | NA | TRBV9 | TGTGCCAGCAGCGTACTGGAGGGCTACGAGCAGTACTTC | CASSVLEGYEQYF
TRBJ2-3 | NA | NA | TRBV6-5 | TGTGCCAGCAGTAGGGGTAGGGATACGCAGTATTTT | CASSRGRDTQYF
TRBJ2-2 | NA | NA | TRBV7-9 | TGTGCCAGCAGGCTTATCGGGGAGCTGTTTTTT | CASRLIGELFF
TRBJ2-7 | TRBD2 | once | TRBV6-1 | TGTGCCAGCAGTCTAGCGGGGGAAGGCGAGCAGTACTTC | CASSLAGEGEQYF
TRBJ1-2 | NA | NA | TRBV27 | TGTGCCAGCAGAGGTCAGGGTTATGGCTACACCTTC | CASRGQGYGYTF
TRBJ2-3 | NA | NA | TRBV4-2 | TGTGCCAGCAGCCAAGATTTAGGACACACTAGCACAGATACGCAGTATTTT | CASSQDLGHTSTDTQYF
TRBJ1-2 | TRBD1 | NA | TRBV29-1 | TGCAGCGCCGAAGCCCCCGGGACAGCCCGATTAAGACCCTATGGCTACACCTTC | CSAEAPGTARLRPYGYTF
TRBJ2-1 | NA | NA | TRBV11-1 | TGTGCCAGCAGCCGAGACAGTCCAGGGAATGAGCAGTTCTTC | CASSRDSPGNEQFF
TRBJ1-1 | NA | NA | TRBV30 | TGTGCCTCTCGGGGAGGCCCTGAAGCTTTCTTT | CASRGGPEAFF
TRBJ2-5 | NA | NA | TRBV19 | TGTGCCACGGGCCTCCCCCCGCGTGAGACCCAGTACTTC | CATGLPPRETQYF
TRBJ1-2 | TRBD1 | NA | TRBV11-2 | TGTGCCAGCAGCTTAGCGGGACAGGGTATCTATGGCTACACCTTC | CASSLAGQGIYGYTF
TRBJ2-5 | NA | NA | TRBV7-3 | TGTGCCAGCAGCTTAACTAAGCAGGGTCAAGAGACCCAGTACTTC | CASSLTKQGQETQYF
TRBJ1-2 | NA | NA | TRBV6-5 | TGTGCCAGCAGTTACGGGGGGCCAGATGGCTACACCTTC | CASSYGGPDGYTF
TRBJ1-1 | NA | NA | TRBV7-3 | TGTGCCAGCAGCTTAAGGGACGGGAACACTGAAGCTTTCTTT | CASSLRDGNTEAFF
TRBJ2-1 | NA | few | TRBV7-2 | TGTGCCAGCAGCTCCCGCGCGTTAGTCCCGGTGCCTAATGAGCAGTTCTTC | CASSSRALVPVPNEQFF
TRBJ2-7 | NA | NA | TRBV6-5 | TGTGCCAGCAGTTACGGCCTCCTATACGAGCAGTACTTC | CASSYGLLYEQYF
TRBJ1-2 | NA | NA | TRBV18 | TGTGCCAGCTCACCACCGGGCAGGACGAACAACTATGGCTACACCTTC | CASSPPGRTNNYGYTF
TRBJ1-1 | NA | NA | TRBV29-1 | TGCAGCGTTGGTGGTAGACTTGGGAACACTGAAGCTTTCTTT | CSVGGRLGNTEAFF
TRBJ1-4 | NA | NA | TRBV27 | TGTGCCAGCAGTCGAGCTTCCCTGACAACTAATGAAAAACTGTTTTTT | CASSRASLTTNEKLFF
TRBJ1-2 | NA | few | TRBV4-1 | TGCGCCAGCAGCGGCGGGAGGGGCTACACCTTC | CASSGGRGYTF
TRBJ1-2 | NA | NA | TRBV28 | TGTGCCAGCAGTTTGGAGAGTTGGAACTATGGCTACACCTTC | CASSLESWNYGYTF
TRBJ1-4 | NA | NA | TRBV30 | TGTGCCTGGGAAGCACCGGGTCCCACGGGGGAAAAACTGTTTTTT | CAWEAPGPTGEKLFF
TRBJ1-2 | NA | NA | TRBV6-1 | TGTGCCAGCAGTGAGGCCCGGGGGCTCTTGGGGGGCTACACCTTC | CASSEARGLLGGYTF
TRBJ2-2 | NA | NA | TRBV7-3 | TGTGCCAACAGCGAGGATTCACAGGGATGGAACACCGGGGAGCTGTTTTTT | CANSEDSQGWNTGELFF
TRBJ1-1 | TRBD1 | NA | TRBV7-9 | TGTGCCAGCAGCTTAGCGAGAGGGGGCAAGAAGTACACTGAAGCTTTCTTT | CASSLARGGKKYTEAFF
TRBJ1-2 | NA | once | TRBV18 | TGTGCCAGCTCACCGCTGGAGGCCTATGGCTACACCTTC | CASSPLEAYGYTF
TRBJ1-5 | NA | NA | TRBV18 | TGTGCCAGCTCACCAAGGGGGTCGGCGGATCAGCCCCAGCATTTT | CASSPRGSADQPQHF
TRBJ1-6 | NA | NA | TRBV2 | TGTGCCAGCAGTGATGCGTATAATTCACCCCTCCACTTT | CASSDAYNSPLHF